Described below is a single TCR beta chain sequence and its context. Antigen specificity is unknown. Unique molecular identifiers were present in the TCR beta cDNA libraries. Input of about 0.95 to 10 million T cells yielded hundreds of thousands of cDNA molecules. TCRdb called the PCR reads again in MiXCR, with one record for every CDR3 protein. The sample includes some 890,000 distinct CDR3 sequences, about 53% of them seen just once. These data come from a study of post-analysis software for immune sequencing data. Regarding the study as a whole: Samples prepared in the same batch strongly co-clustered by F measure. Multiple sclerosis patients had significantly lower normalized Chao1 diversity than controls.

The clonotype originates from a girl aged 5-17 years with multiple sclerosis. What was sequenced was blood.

The DNA for the CDR3 is TGTGCCAGTAGTCCGATTGGGAACACTGAAGCTTTCTTT. It encodes CASSPIGNTEAFF. V gene TRBV19 combines with J gene TRBJ1-1; D is ambiguous. Trimming took 5 bases from V and 1 from J, leaving 8 bases between them. The CDR3 has 13 amino acids. The germline V gene encodes CDR1 LNHDA and CDR2 SQIVND (reference sequence).